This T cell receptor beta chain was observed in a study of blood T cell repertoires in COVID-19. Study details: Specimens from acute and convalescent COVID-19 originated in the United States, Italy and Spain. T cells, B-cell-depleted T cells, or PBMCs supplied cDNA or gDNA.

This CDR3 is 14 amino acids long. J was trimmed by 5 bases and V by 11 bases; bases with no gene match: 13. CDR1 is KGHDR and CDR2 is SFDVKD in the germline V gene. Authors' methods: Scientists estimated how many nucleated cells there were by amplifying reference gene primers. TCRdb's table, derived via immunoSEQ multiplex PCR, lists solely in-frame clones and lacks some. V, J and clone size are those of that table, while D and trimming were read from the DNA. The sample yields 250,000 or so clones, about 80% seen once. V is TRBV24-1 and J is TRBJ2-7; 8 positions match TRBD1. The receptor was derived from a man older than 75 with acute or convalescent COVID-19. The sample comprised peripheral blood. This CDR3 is CANLDRDRRHEQYF. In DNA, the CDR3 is TGTGCCAACCTCGATCGGGACAGGAGGCACGAGCAGTACTTC.